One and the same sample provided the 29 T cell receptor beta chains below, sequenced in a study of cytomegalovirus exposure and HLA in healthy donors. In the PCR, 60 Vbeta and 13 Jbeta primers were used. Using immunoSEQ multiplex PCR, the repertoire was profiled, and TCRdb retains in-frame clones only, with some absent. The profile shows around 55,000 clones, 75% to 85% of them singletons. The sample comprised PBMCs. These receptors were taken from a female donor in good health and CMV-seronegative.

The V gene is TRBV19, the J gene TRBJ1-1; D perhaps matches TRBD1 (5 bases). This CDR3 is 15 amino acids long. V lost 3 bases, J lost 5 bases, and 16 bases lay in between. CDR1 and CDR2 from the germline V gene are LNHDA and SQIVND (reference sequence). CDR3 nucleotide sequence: TGTGCCAGTAGTATTGTGCCCGGGGAGGGGACTGAAGCTTTCTTT. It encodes CASSIVPGEGTEAFF.

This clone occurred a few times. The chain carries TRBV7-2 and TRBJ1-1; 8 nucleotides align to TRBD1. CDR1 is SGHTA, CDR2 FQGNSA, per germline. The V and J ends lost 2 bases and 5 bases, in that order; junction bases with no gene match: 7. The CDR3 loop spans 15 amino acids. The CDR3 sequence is CASSLMDRARTEAFF. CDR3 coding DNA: TGTGCCAGCAGCTTAATGGACAGGGCAAGGACTGAAGCTTTCTTT.

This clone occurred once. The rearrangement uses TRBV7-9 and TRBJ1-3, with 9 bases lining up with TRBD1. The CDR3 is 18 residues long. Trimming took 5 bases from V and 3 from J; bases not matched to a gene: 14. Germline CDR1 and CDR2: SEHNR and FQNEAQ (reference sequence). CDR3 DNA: TGTGCCAGCAGCCAGAACCCGGACAGGGGTAAGGGTGGAAACACCATATATTTT. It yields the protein CASSQNPDRGKGGNTIYF.

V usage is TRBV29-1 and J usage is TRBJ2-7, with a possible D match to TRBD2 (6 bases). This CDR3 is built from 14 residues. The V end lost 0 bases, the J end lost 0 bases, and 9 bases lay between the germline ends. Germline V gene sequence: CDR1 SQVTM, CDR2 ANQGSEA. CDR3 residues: CSVEDRTTSYEQYF. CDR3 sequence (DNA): TGCAGCGTTGAAGATCGGACTACCTCCTACGAGCAGTACTTC.

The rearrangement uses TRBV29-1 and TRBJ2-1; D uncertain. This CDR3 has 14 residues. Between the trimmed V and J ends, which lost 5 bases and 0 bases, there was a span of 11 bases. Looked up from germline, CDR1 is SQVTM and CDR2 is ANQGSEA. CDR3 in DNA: TGCAGCGTTTCAGACACGAGCTCCTACAATGAGCAGTTCTTC. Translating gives CSVSDTSSYNEQFF.

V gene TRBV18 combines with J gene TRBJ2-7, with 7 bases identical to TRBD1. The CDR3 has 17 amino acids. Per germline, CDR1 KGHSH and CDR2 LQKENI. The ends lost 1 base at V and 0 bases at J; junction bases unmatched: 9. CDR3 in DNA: TGTGCCAGCTCACCACGTATCGGACAGGCAAACTCCTACGAGCAGTACTTC. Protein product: CASSPRIGQANSYEQYF.

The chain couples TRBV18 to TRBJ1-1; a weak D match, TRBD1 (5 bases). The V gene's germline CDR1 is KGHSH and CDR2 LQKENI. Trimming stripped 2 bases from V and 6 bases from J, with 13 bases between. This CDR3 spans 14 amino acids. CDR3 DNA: TGTGCCAGCTCACCAATTCAGGAGGGGTCTGAAGCTTTCTTT. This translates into CASSPIQEGSEAFF.

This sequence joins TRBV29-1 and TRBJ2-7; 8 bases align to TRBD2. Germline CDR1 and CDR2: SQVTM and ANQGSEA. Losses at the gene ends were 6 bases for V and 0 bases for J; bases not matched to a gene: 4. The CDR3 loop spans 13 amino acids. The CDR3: CSVSGGSSYEQYF. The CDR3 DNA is TGCAGCGTGAGCGGGGGCAGCTCCTACGAGCAGTACTTC.

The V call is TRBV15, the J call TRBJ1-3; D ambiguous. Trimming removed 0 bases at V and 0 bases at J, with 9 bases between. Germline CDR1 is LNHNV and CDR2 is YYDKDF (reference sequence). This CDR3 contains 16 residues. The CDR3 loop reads CATSRDFGFSGNTIYF. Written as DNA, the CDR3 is TGTGCCACCAGCAGAGATTTCGGGTTCTCTGGAAACACCATATATTTT.

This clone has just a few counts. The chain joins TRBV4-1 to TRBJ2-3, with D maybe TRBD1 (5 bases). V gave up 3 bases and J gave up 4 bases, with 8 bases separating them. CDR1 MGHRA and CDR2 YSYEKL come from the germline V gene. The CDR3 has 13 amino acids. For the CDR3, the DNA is TGCGCCAGCAGCCAGGGGCCTTCAGATACGCAGTATTTT. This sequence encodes CASSQGPSDTQYF.

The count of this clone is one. The CDR3 loop is CASSLGRGGEETQYF. CDR3 nucleotides: TGTGCCAGCAGCTTAGGTCGGGGGGGGGAAGAGACCCAGTACTTC. The chain uses TRBV11-2 and TRBJ2-5; 8 bases map to TRBD2. The CDR3 sequence is 15 residues long. V was pared by 1 base and J by 3 bases, with 4 bases of the junction left unmatched. Germline values: CDR1 SGHAT, CDR2 FQNNGV.

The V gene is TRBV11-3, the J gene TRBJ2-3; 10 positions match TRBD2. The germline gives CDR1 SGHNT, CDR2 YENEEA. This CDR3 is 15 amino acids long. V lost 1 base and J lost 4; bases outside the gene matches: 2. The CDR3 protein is CASSLGLAGADTQYF. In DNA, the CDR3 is TGTGCCAGCAGCTTAGGGCTAGCGGGGGCAGATACGCAGTATTTT.

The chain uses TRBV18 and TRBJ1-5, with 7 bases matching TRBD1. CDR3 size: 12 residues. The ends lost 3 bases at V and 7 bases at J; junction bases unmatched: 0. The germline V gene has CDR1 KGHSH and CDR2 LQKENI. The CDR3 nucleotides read TGTGCCAGCTCACCGACAGGGCAGCCCCAGCATTTT. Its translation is CASSPTGQPQHF.

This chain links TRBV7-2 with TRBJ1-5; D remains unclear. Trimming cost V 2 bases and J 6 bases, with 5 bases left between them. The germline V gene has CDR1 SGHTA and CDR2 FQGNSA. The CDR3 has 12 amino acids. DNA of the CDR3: TGTGCCAGCAGCTTATATAGTCAGCCCCAGCATTTT. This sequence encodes CASSLYSQPQHF.

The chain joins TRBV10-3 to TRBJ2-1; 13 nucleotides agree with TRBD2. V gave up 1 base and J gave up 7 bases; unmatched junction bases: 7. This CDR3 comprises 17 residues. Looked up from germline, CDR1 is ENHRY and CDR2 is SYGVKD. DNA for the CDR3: TGTGCCATCAGTGAGTTATTAGGACTAGCGGGGGTAAATGAGCAGTTCTTC. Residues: CAISELLGLAGVNEQFF.

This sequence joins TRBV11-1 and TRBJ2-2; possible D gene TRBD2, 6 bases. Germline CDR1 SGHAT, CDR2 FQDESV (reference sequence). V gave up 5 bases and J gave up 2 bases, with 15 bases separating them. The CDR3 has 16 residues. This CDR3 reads CASSLGTPPNTGELFF. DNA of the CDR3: TGTGCCAGCAGCCTAGGGACTCCCCCAAACACCGGGGAGCTGTTTTTT.

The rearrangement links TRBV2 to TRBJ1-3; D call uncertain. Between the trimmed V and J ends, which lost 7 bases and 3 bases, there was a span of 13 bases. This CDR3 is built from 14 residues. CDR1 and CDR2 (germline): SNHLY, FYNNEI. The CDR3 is CASTLEEVGNTIYF. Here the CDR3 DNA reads TGTGCCAGCACCCTAGAGGAAGTTGGAAACACCATATATTTT.

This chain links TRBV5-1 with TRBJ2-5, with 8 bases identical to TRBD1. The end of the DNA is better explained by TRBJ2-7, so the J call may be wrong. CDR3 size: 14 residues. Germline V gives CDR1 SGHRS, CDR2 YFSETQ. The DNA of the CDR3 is TGCGCCAGCAGCTTGGGACAGGGGTACTACGAGCAGTACTTC. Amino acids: CASSLGQGYYEQYF.

CDR3 amino acids: CASSFRDRLSLRRGEQYF. CDR3 coding DNA: TGTGCCAGCAGCTTCAGGGACAGACTAAGTCTAAGGAGGGGCGAGCAGTACTTC. The chain links TRBV5-8 to TRBJ2-7; a possible D gene is TRBD1 (7 bases). In germline, CDR1 is SGHTS, CDR2 YDEGEE. This CDR3 contains 18 residues. Trimming cost V 2 bases and J 6 bases, with 27 bases left between them. The complete variable domain, with remaining parts taken from reference TRBV5-8 and TRBJ2-7, reads EAGVTQSPTHLIKTRGQQATLRCSPISGHTSVYWYQQALGLGLQFLLWYDEGEERNRGNFPPRFSGRQFPNYSSELNVNALELEDSALYLCASSFRDRLSLRRGEQYFGPGTRLTVT.

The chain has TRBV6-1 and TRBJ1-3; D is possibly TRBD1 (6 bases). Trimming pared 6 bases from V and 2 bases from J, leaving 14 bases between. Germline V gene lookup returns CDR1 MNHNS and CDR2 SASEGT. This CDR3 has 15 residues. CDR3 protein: CASRPRGGAGNTIYF. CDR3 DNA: TGTGCCAGCAGACCGAGGGGGGGGGCTGGAAACACCATATATTTT.

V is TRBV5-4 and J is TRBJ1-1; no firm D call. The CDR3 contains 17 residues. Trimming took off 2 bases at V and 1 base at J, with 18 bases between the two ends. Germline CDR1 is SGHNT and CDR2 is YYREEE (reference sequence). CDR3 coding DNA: TGTGCCAGCAGCTTTTTGGGCTTCGTGAAAGGGAACACTGAAGCTTTCTTT. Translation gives CASSFLGFVKGNTEAFF.

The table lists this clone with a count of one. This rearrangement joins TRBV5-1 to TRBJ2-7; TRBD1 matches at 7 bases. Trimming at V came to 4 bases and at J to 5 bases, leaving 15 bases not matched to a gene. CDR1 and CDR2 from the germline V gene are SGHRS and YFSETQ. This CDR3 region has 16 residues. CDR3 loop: CASSKQTGVGFHEQYF. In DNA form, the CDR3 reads TGCGCCAGCAGCAAACAAACAGGGGTGGGGTTCCACGAGCAGTACTTC. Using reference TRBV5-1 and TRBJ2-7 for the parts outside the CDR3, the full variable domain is KAGVTQTPRYLIKTRGQQVTLSCSPISGHRSVSWYQQTPGQGLQFLFEYFSETQRNKGNFPGRFSGRQFSNSRSEMNVSTLELGDSALYLCASSKQTGVGFHEQYFGPGTRLTVT.

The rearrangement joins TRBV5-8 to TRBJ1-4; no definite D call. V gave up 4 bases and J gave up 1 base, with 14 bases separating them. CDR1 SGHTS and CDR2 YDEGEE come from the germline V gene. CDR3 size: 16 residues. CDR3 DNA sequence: TGTGCCAGCAGCACCCGACTGGGTGGAACTAATGAAAAACTGTTTTTT. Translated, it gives CASSTRLGGTNEKLFF. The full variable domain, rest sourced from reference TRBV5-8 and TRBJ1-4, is EAGVTQSPTHLIKTRGQQATLRCSPISGHTSVYWYQQALGLGLQFLLWYDEGEERNRGNFPPRFSGRQFPNYSSELNVNALELEDSALYLCASSTRLGGTNEKLFFGSGTQLSVL.

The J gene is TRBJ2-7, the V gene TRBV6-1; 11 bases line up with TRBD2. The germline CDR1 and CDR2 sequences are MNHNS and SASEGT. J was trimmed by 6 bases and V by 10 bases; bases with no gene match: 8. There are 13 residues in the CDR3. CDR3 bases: TGTGCCATCCGACTAGCGGGACCCTTCGAGCAGTACTTC. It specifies CAIRLAGPFEQYF.

CDR3 amino acids: CASSSGGGDNEQFF. CDR3 nucleotide sequence: TGTGCCAGCAGCTCAGGGGGTGGGGACAATGAGCAGTTCTTC. The J gene is TRBJ2-1, the V gene TRBV11-3, with TRBD1 identical over 7 bases. With V trimmed by 4 bases and J by 5 bases, 5 bases remained unmatched. Germline V gene data show CDR1 as SGHNT and CDR2 as YENEEA. The CDR3 has 14 residues.

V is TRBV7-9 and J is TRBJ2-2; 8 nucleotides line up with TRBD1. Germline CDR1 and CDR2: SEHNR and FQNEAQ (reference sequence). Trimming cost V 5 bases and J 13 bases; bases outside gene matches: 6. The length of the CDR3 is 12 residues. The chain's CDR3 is CASSHGQGSLFF. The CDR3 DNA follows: TGTGCCAGCAGCCACGGACAGGGCTCGCTGTTTTTT.

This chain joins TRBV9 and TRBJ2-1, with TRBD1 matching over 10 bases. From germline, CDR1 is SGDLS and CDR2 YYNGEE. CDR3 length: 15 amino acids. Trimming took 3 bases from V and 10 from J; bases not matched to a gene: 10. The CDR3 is CASSDGTGVPVEQFF. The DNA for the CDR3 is TGTGCCAGCAGCGACGGGACAGGGGTCCCGGTGGAGCAGTTCTTC.

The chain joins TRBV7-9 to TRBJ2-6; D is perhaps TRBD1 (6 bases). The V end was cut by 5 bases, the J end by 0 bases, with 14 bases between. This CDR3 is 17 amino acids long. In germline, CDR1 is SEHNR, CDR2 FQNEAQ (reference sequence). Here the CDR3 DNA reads TGTGCCAGCAGCCCGGCCGGACAGTTCTCTGGGGCCAACGTCCTGACTTTC. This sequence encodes CASSPAGQFSGANVLTF.

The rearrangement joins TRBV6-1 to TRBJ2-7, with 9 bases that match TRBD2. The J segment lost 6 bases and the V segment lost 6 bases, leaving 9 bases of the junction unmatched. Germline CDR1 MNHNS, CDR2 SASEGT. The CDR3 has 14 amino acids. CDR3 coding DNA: TGTGCCAGCAGGACGCCGGGACTAGCTCGCGAGCAGTACTTC. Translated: CASRTPGLAREQYF.